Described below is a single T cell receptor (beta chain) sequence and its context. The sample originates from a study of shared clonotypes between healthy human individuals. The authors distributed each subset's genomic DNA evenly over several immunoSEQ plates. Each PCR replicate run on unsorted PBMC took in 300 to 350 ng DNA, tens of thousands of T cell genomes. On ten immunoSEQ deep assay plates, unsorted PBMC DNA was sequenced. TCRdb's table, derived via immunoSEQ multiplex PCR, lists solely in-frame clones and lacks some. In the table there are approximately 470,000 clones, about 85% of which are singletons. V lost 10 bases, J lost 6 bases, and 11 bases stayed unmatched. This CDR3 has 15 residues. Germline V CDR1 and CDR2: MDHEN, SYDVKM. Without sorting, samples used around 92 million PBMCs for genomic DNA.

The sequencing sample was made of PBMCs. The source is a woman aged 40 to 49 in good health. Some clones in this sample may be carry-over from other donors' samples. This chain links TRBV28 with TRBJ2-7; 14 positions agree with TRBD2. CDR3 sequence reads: CATAWTSGRNSEQYF. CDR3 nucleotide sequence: TGTGCCACCGCGTGGACTAGCGGGAGGAACTCCGAGCAGTACTTC. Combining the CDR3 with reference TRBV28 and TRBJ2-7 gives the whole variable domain DVKVTQSSRYLVKRTGEKVFLECVQDMDHENMFWYRQDPGLGLRLIYFSYDVKMKEKGDIPEGYSVSREKKERFSLILESASTNQTSMYLCATAWTSGRNSEQYFGPGTRLTVT.